A single sample is the source of the 26 T cell receptor beta chains below, sequenced in a study of cytomegalovirus exposure and HLA in healthy donors. Primers for the PCR totalled 60 Vbeta and 13 Jbeta. Assay: immunoSEQ multiplex PCR; the TCRdb copy retains only in-frame clones and omits some. The sample carries fewer than 90,000 clones, about 74% recorded once. Material for sequencing was PBMCs. The receptors were sampled from a man aged 25-45 years in good health and CMV-seronegative.

The CDR3 region is CASSRGGWRSYEQYF. As DNA, the CDR3 is TGTGCCAGCAGTCGGGGAGGCTGGAGGTCCTACGAGCAGTACTTC. This chain links TRBV27 with TRBJ2-7; TRBD2 might be the D (6 bases). Trimming left V 5 bases short and J 1 base short, with 15 bases between. The CDR3 sequence is 15 residues long. CDR1 and CDR2 (germline): MNHEY, SMNVEV (reference sequence).

The chain has TRBV7-9 and TRBJ2-5; 10 bases are a match to TRBD2. CDR3 length equals 16 residues. V was clipped by 4 bases and J by 5 bases; unmatched bases: 10. Germline V gene sequence: CDR1 SEHNR, CDR2 FQNEAQ (reference sequence). CDR3 sequence reads: CASSSEAGGPAETQYF. The CDR3 DNA reads as TGTGCCAGCAGCTCCGAAGCGGGAGGGCCGGCGGAGACCCAGTACTTC.

The chain has TRBV25-1 and TRBJ2-2; TRBD2 is a possible D gene (6 bases). CDR1 is MGHDK and CDR2 is SYGVNS in the germline V gene. The V gene lost 3 bases and the J gene lost 6 bases, with 11 bases spanning the gap. This CDR3 comprises 14 residues. The CDR3 spells CASSEAGWAGELFF. The CDR3 DNA sequence: TGTGCCAGCAGTGAGGCGGGATGGGCCGGGGAGCTGTTTTTT.

The chain uses TRBV7-9 and TRBJ1-1, with TRBD1 as a possible D gene (5 bases). This CDR3 has 15 residues. V lost 2 bases and J 1 base, leaving 11 bases between the germline ends. Germline V gene lookup returns CDR1 SEHNR and CDR2 FQNEAQ (reference sequence). The CDR3 spells CASSLQGDWNTEAFF. CDR3 bases: TGTGCCAGCAGCTTACAGGGTGACTGGAACACTGAAGCTTTCTTT. The whole variable domain, remainder taken from reference TRBV7-9 and TRBJ1-1, is DTGVSQNPRHKITKRGQNVTFRCDPISEHNRLYWYRQTLGQGPEFLTYFQNEAQLEKSRLLSDRFSAERPKGSFSTLEIQRTEQGDSAMYLCASSLQGDWNTEAFFGQGTRLTVV.

The chain has TRBV25-1 and TRBJ2-4; 7 nucleotides agree with TRBD2. Germline-derived CDR1 and CDR2 are MGHDK and SYGVNS. This CDR3 has 15 amino acids. After removal of 6 bases from V and 9 bases from J, the junction contained 14 bases not matched to a gene. CDR3 region: CASSARGESPLIQYF. CDR3 sequence (DNA): TGTGCCAGCAGCGCACGGGGGGAATCCCCACTCATTCAGTACTTC.

V usage is TRBV7-2 and J usage is TRBJ2-7; D is perhaps TRBD2 (6 bases). The germline V and J ends were trimmed by 6 bases and 3 bases, with 15 bases remaining between them. The germline CDR1 and CDR2 sequences are SGHTA and FQGNSA. This CDR3 has 14 residues. The CDR3 reads CASREDGGSYEQYF. CDR3 bases: TGTGCCAGCAGAGAGGATGGGGGGAGCTACGAGCAGTACTTC.

This clone has a handful of counts. This sample includes further DNA sequences coding for the same CDR3. The chain has TRBV5-1 and TRBJ2-3, with 7 bases that match TRBD1. The CDR3 has 12 amino acids. The V gene end was trimmed by 4 bases and the J gene end by 15 bases; junction bases not matched to a gene: 11. Germline V gene data show CDR1 as SGHRS and CDR2 as YFSETQ. CDR3 sequence reads: CASSLSGTERYF. The DNA for the CDR3 is TGCGCCAGCAGCCTTTCCGGGACAGAGCGATATTTT.

This rearrangement joins TRBV30 to TRBJ2-5, with D perhaps matching TRBD2 (5 bases). The CDR3 length is 14 residues. With 2 bases removed from V and 5 bases from J, the gap between germline ends came to 15 bases. Per the germline V gene, CDR1 is GTSNPN and CDR2 is SVGIG (reference sequence). The CDR3 nucleotides are TGTGCCTGGAGTCGTTGGACTGACCTGGAGACCCAGTACTTC. This sequence encodes CAWSRWTDLETQYF.

The chain links TRBV6-6 to TRBJ2-1; 8 bases map to TRBD2. The germline gives CDR1 MNHNY, CDR2 SVGAGI (reference sequence). The J segment lost 1 base and the V segment lost 6 bases, leaving 5 bases of the junction unmatched. The length of the CDR3 is 15 residues. CDR3 sequence (DNA): TGTGCCAGCAGCCCGGGGGGGGATTCCTACAATGAGCAGTTCTTC. This encodes CASSPGGDSYNEQFF.

The gene calls are TRBV19 and TRBJ1-2; D is unclear. The CDR3 length is 13 residues. The germline gives CDR1 LNHDA, CDR2 SQIVND (reference sequence). V gave up 6 bases and J gave up 5 bases, with 13 bases separating them. The CDR3 loop reads CASSPHLRYGYTF. DNA of the CDR3: TGTGCCAGTAGCCCTCACCTCAGGTATGGCTACACCTTC.

CDR3 amino acids: CASRGLAGLLGEQFF. The DNA of the CDR3 is TGTGCCAGCAGGGGGCTAGCGGGCCTCCTGGGGGAGCAGTTCTTC. This chain connects TRBV6-6 to TRBJ2-1, with 8 bases matching TRBD2. This CDR3 is 15 amino acids long. The germline gives CDR1 MNHNY, CDR2 SVGAGI (reference sequence). J gave up 10 bases and V 6 bases, and 14 bases lay outside the gene matches.

This chain joins TRBV10-2 and TRBJ2-1; D not certain. From germline, CDR1 is WSHSY and CDR2 SAAADI. Trimming stripped 6 bases from V and 5 bases from J, with 8 bases between. The CDR3 is 12 residues long. In DNA, the CDR3 is TGCGCCAGCAGCCCACGGGACAATGAGCAGTTCTTC. Its translation is CASSPRDNEQFF.

The J gene is TRBJ2-7, the V gene TRBV7-6, with D possibly matching TRBD1 (5 bases). The CDR3 runs to 14 residues. The germline CDR1 and CDR2 sequences are SGHVS and FNYEAQ. The V end was cut by 1 base, the J end by 1 base, with 8 bases between. CDR3 amino acids: CASSLGGASYEQYF. In nucleotides, the CDR3 is TGTGCCAGCAGCTTAGGTGGGGCTTCCTACGAGCAGTACTTC.

V gene TRBV6-6 combines with J gene TRBJ1-6, with TRBD1 identical over 9 bases. Germline CDR1 reads MNHNY; CDR2 reads SVGAGI (reference sequence). Germline trimming cut 10 bases from V and 7 bases from J; bases unmatched to any gene: 14. CDR3 length: 16 amino acids. The CDR3 loop reads CATRPGQGNLNSPLHF. DNA for the CDR3: TGTGCCACTAGGCCGGGACAGGGAAACTTAAATTCACCCCTCCACTTT.

The V gene is TRBV4-1, the J gene TRBJ2-7; 13 nucleotides match TRBD2. Losses at the gene ends were 1 base for V and 2 bases for J; bases not matched to a gene: 5. Germline values: CDR1 MGHRA, CDR2 YSYEKL. This CDR3 has 17 residues. The CDR3 region is CASSQVFGLAGAYEQYF. The CDR3 DNA is TGCGCCAGCAGCCAAGTATTCGGACTAGCGGGAGCCTACGAGCAGTACTTC.

The chain combines TRBV5-8 with TRBJ2-7; D is possibly TRBD1 (5 bases). Trimming took off 2 bases at V and 3 bases at J, with 9 bases between the two ends. The CDR3 has 13 residues. Germline CDR1 SGHTS, CDR2 YDEGEE. The CDR3 spells CASSLGVNYEQYF. CDR3 sequence (DNA): TGTGCCAGCAGCTTAGGGGTTAACTACGAGCAGTACTTC.

The table lists this clone with a few counts. V and J are TRBV7-2 and TRBJ1-1; D is perhaps TRBD1 (6 bases). Trimming removed 6 bases at V and 7 bases at J, with 9 bases between. The length of the CDR3 is 11 residues. The germline V gene has CDR1 SGHTA and CDR2 FQGNSA. CDR3 nucleotides: TGTGCCAGCAGTCAACAGGGTGAAGCTTTCTTT. It codes for CASSQQGEAFF.

This chain uses TRBV2 with TRBJ2-2, with 7 bases aligning to TRBD1. This CDR3 spans 15 amino acids. Germline V gene sequence: CDR1 SNHLY, CDR2 FYNNEI. V trimming: 5 bases; J trimming: 4 bases; junction bases outside the gene matches: 7. In nucleotides, the CDR3 is TGTGCCAGCAGTCAAATTCCAGGGGGCACCGGGGAGCTGTTTTTT. Protein product: CASSQIPGGTGELFF. The complete variable domain, with remaining parts taken from reference TRBV2 and TRBJ2-2, reads EPEVTQTPSHQVTQMGQEVILRCVPISNHLYFYWYRQILGQKVEFLVSFYNNEISEKSEIFDDQFSVERPDGSNFTLKIRSTKLEDSAMYFCASSQIPGGTGELFFGEGSRLTVL.

About this clone: This specimen includes other DNA sequences encoding the same CDR3. The chain uses TRBV27 and TRBJ1-5; weak D call: TRBD1 (6 bases). Trimming left V 7 bases short and J 0 bases short, with 13 bases between. Germline V gene data show CDR1 as MNHEY and CDR2 as SMNVEV (reference sequence). The CDR3 is 15 amino acids. CDR3 in amino acids: CASNPGQNSNQPQHF. The CDR3 coding sequence is TGTGCCAGCAACCCAGGACAGAATAGCAATCAGCCCCAGCATTTT.

This clone was detected a few times. The V call is TRBV11-2, the J call TRBJ2-5; TRBD1 might be the D (5 bases). The tail of the sequence fits TRBJ2-7 better, so the J call may be wrong. Per the germline V gene, CDR1 is SGHAT and CDR2 is FQNNGV. CDR3 size: 16 residues. CDR3 bases: TGTGCCAGCAGCCTTAATATTGCGGCAGGGTCGTACGAGCAGTACTTC. Its translation is CASSLNIAAGSYEQYF.

This sequence joins TRBV30 and TRBJ1-2, with D hard to call. CDR1 is GTSNPN and CDR2 is SVGIG in the germline V gene (reference sequence). V lost 3 bases, J lost 8 bases, and 10 bases lay in between. CDR3 size: 11 residues. CDR3 nucleotide sequence: TGTGCCTGGAGGGATCGCGGGGGCTACACCTTC. It yields the protein CAWRDRGGYTF. Supplemented by reference TRBV30 and TRBJ1-2, the full variable domain reads SQTIHQWPATLVQPVGSPLSLECTVEGTSNPNLYWYRQAAGRGLQLLFYSVGIGQISSEVPQNLSASRPQDRQFILSSKKLLLSDSGFYLCAWRDRGGYTFGSGTRLTVV.

V is TRBV7-9 and J is TRBJ1-4, with D perhaps TRBD1 (5 bases). Trimming removed 5 bases at V and 7 bases at J, with 14 bases between. Germline CDR1 and CDR2: SEHNR and FQNEAQ (reference sequence). The CDR3 loop spans 14 amino acids. This CDR3 is CASSPGAEVEKLFF. The CDR3 coding sequence is TGTGCCAGCAGCCCTGGGGCAGAGGTTGAAAAACTGTTTTTT.

This clone showed up just once. The chain links TRBV5-1 to TRBJ2-3; D may be TRBD2 (5 bases). V dropped 4 bases and J dropped 5 bases, with 14 bases sitting between them. Germline values: CDR1 SGHRS, CDR2 YFSETQ. The CDR3 has 14 residues. The DNA for the CDR3 is TGCGCCAGCAGCGAGGGCCGGGGTCGAGATACGCAGTATTTT. The encoded protein is CASSEGRGRDTQYF.

The genes are TRBV5-1 and TRBJ1-6, with 7 nucleotides matching TRBD1. The CDR3 contains 16 residues. Germline values: CDR1 SGHRS, CDR2 YFSETQ. J lost 2 bases, V lost 0 bases, and 2 bases had no gene match. The CDR3 is CASSLDGQAYNSPLHF. CDR3 sequence (DNA): TGCGCCAGCAGCTTGGACGGACAGGCCTATAATTCACCCCTCCACTTT.

V and J are TRBV15 and TRBJ2-5, with D possibly being TRBD1 (5 bases). The CDR3 covers 14 residues. CDR1 and CDR2 (germline): LNHNV, YYDKDF (reference sequence). V was cut by 3 bases and J by 0 bases, with 8 bases left in between. CDR3 loop: CATSSAGYQETQYF. The CDR3 DNA reads as TGTGCCACCAGCAGTGCAGGGTACCAAGAGACCCAGTACTTC. The full variable domain, its missing parts supplied by reference TRBV15 and TRBJ2-5, is DAMVIQNPRYQVTQFGKPVTLSCSQTLNHNVMYWYQQKSSQAPKLLFHYYDKDFNNEADTPDNFQSRRPNTSFCFLDIRSPGLGDTAMYLCATSSAGYQETQYFGPGTRLLVL.

The chain is built from TRBV5-4 and TRBJ2-7; D is possibly TRBD2 (6 bases). Germline lookup yields CDR1 SGHNT and CDR2 YYREEE (reference sequence). Trimming left V 4 bases short and J 0 bases short, with 17 bases between. CDR3 length equals 16 residues. The chain's CDR3 is CASSVFGGASSYEQYF. The CDR3 bases are TGTGCCAGCAGCGTATTCGGGGGAGCGAGCTCCTACGAGCAGTACTTC.